Given below is one TCR beta chain in context. The sample is drawn from a study of blood T cell repertoires in COVID-19. About the study: Collection of acute and convalescent COVID-19 samples took place in the United States, Italy and Spain. T cells, B-cell-depleted T cells, or PBMCs provided the cDNA or gDNA that served as material.

CDR1 is MDHEN, CDR2 SYDVKM, per germline. CDR3 length: 16 amino acids. Trimming pared 4 bases from V and 0 bases from J, leaving 15 bases between. A Seattle source enrolled patients during active infection and followed them longitudinally. In the original analysis: Nucleated cell counts were estimated from reference gene primer amplification. The data were produced by immunoSEQ multiplex PCR, yet TCRdb's version contains in-frame clones alone and is incomplete. The V and J calls and clone size were taken over from that table, and D and trimming were inferred from the DNA. The data show some 400,000 clones, 80% to 90% seen once.

The chain recombines TRBV28 with TRBJ1-2; possibly TRBD1 for D (5 bases). The receptor was isolated from a woman aged 30 to 39 with COVID-19, enrolled during active disease. The sequenced material came from peripheral blood. The CDR3 loop reads CASSSPMTVSNYGYTF. The CDR3 DNA reads TGTGCCAGCAGTTCACCCATGACAGTATCTAACTATGGCTACACCTTC.